What follows are 30 T cell receptor beta chains derived from one specimen sequenced in a study of blood T cell repertoires in COVID-19. TCRdb's copy holds only in-frame clones and misses some; the assay was immunoSEQ multiplex PCR. This sample has roughly 120,000 clones, with 71% found just once. Sequencing was carried out using peripheral blood. The receptors stem from a human donor with acute or convalescent COVID-19. The donor label of this sample is uncertain.

The genes are TRBV3-1 (or the pseudogene TRBV3-2) and TRBJ1-1, with D unclear. Germline V gene lookup returns CDR1 LGHDT and CDR2 YNNKEL (reference sequence). V lost 3 bases and J lost 3, with 8 bases in between. This CDR3 region has 13 residues. The CDR3 region is CASSHQSHTEAFF. Written as DNA, the CDR3 is TGTGCCAGCAGCCACCAGTCCCACACTGAAGCTTTCTTT.

V is TRBV24-1 and J is TRBJ2-3; 7 bases match TRBD1. V lost 4 bases, J lost 3 bases, and 9 bases stayed unmatched. The CDR3 is 16 amino acids. Germline CDR1 is KGHDR and CDR2 is SFDVKD. The CDR3 protein is CATSESTGLGTDTQYF. CDR3 bases: TGTGCCACCAGTGAGTCGACAGGGTTAGGAACAGATACGCAGTATTTT.

This chain joins TRBV7-2 and TRBJ2-7; 8 bases fit TRBD2. The junction had 7 bases not matched to a gene; V was cut back by 5 bases and J by 4 bases. CDR1 and CDR2 (germline): SGHTA, FQGNSA. This CDR3 has 14 amino acids. This CDR3 reads CASSADGGAYEQYF. CDR3 nucleotides: TGTGCCAGCAGCGCCGACGGGGGGGCGTACGAGCAGTACTTC.

This sequence joins TRBV12-5 and TRBJ2-3; D is unresolved. In germline, CDR1 is LGHNT, CDR2 FRNRAP. V was pared by 1 base and J by 5 bases, with 7 bases between. The CDR3 sequence is 13 residues long. The CDR3 spells CASGLAAKDTQYF. The CDR3 bases are TGTGCTAGTGGTTTGGCCGCTAAAGATACGCAGTATTTT.

This clone occurred a few times. The chain carries TRBV6-6 and TRBJ1-1; D unresolved. Trimming left V 5 bases short and J 7 bases short, with 14 bases between. The CDR3 extends over 13 amino acids. Germline loops: CDR1 MNHNY, CDR2 SVGAGI (reference sequence). This CDR3 is CASSLSRYLEAFF. CDR3 sequence (DNA): TGTGCCAGCAGTCTTTCCCGCTACCTTGAAGCTTTCTTT.

This clone has a handful of counts. This rearrangement joins TRBV28 to TRBJ1-6; D perhaps matches TRBD1 (5 bases). There are 15 residues in the CDR3. V was clipped by 2 bases and J by 7 bases, with 12 bases between them. The germline gives CDR1 MDHEN, CDR2 SYDVKM. The CDR3 DNA is TGTGCCAGCAGTTTAGGAGGGACCAGGAATTCACCCCTCCACTTT. It translates to CASSLGGTRNSPLHF.

This clone was recorded at least ten times. CDR3 in DNA: TGCGCCAGCAGCTTGGAACTAGCGGGGCATGAGCAGTTCTTC. As protein: CASSLELAGHEQFF. The chain couples TRBV5-1 to TRBJ2-1; 10 bases are a match to TRBD2. With V trimmed by 0 bases and J by 8 bases, 2 bases remained unmatched. This CDR3 has 14 amino acids. Looked up from germline, CDR1 is SGHRS and CDR2 is YFSETQ.

Here the CDR3 reads CASRTNPGQKNTEAFF. In DNA, the CDR3 is TGTGCCAGTAGGACGAACCCGGGACAGAAGAACACTGAAGCTTTCTTT. The chain has TRBV2 and TRBJ1-1; 7 nucleotides align to TRBD1. Germline V gene data show CDR1 as SNHLY and CDR2 as FYNNEI. This CDR3 comprises 16 residues. V shed 9 bases, J shed 1 base, and the junction held 14 bases outside the gene matches.

The chain recombines TRBV4-1 with TRBJ2-2; 8 positions agree with TRBD1. Trimming cost V 2 bases and J 7 bases; bases outside gene matches: 3. CDR1 is MGHRA and CDR2 is YSYEKL in the germline V gene. The CDR3 spans 14 residues. The CDR3, as DNA: TGCGCCAGCAGCCAACCAGGGGGCTTCGGGGAGCTGTTTTTT. Its protein is CASSQPGGFGELFF.

The chain couples TRBV19 to TRBJ1-2, with 8 nucleotides matching TRBD1. V lost 2 bases, J lost 6 bases, and 2 bases stayed unmatched. CDR3 size: 13 residues. Germline V CDR1 and CDR2: LNHDA, SQIVND (reference sequence). CDR3 region: CASSISTGDGYTF. CDR3 nucleotide sequence: TGTGCCAGTAGTATATCGACAGGGGATGGCTACACCTTC.

This chain uses TRBV29-1 with TRBJ2-1; perhaps TRBD1 as D (7 bases). This CDR3 spans 17 amino acids. The V and J ends lost 3 bases and 0 bases respectively, with 18 bases between them. Germline-derived CDR1 and CDR2 are SQVTM and ANQGSEA. The CDR3 sequence: CSVERSYRGGSYNEQFF. The DNA for the CDR3 is TGCAGCGTTGAGAGAAGCTACAGGGGAGGCTCCTACAATGAGCAGTTCTTC.

The chain carries TRBV2 and TRBJ2-1; TRBD2 matches 7 bases. Germline values: CDR1 SNHLY, CDR2 FYNNEI. The CDR3 has 15 residues. With 1 base clipped from V and 0 bases from J, the junction kept 0 bases outside the gene matches. The CDR3 DNA reads as TGTGCCAGCAGTGAAGGGGGGGGCTCCTACAATGAGCAGTTCTTC. This codes for CASSEGGGSYNEQFF.

This clone was seen only once. The gene calls are TRBV18 and TRBJ2-5, with D possibly matching TRBD1 (5 bases). The germline V gene encodes CDR1 KGHSH and CDR2 LQKENI. Trimming cost V 3 bases and J 5 bases, with 13 bases left between them. The CDR3 is 14 amino acids. CDR3 sequence (DNA): TGTGCCAGCTCACCCCAGGGATTGAGGGAGACCCAGTACTTC. Amino acids: CASSPQGLRETQYF.

The rearrangement joins TRBV2 to TRBJ1-6; 7 bases line up with TRBD1. Germline loops: CDR1 SNHLY, CDR2 FYNNEI. J was trimmed by 8 bases and V by 6 bases; bases with no gene match: 10. The CDR3 extends over 15 amino acids. The CDR3 protein is CASSLTGDLDSPLHF. The CDR3 region has the DNA TGTGCCAGCAGCCTAACAGGGGATCTGGATTCACCCCTCCACTTT. The full variable domain, its missing parts supplied by reference TRBV2 and TRBJ1-6, is EPEVTQTPSHQVTQMGQEVILRCVPISNHLYFYWYRQILGQKVEFLVSFYNNEISEKSEIFDDQFSVERPDGSNFTLKIRSTKLEDSAMYFCASSLTGDLDSPLHFGNGTRLTVT.

Here the CDR3 DNA reads TGTGCCAGCAGTTTGGGGACAGCTGAAAAACTGTTTTTT. It codes for CASSLGTAEKLFF. This sequence joins TRBV28 and TRBJ1-4; TRBD1 aligns across 7 bases. The germline CDR1 and CDR2 sequences are MDHEN and SYDVKM. CDR3 length: 13 amino acids. V gave up 3 bases and J gave up 7 bases; unmatched junction bases: 2.

The chain couples TRBV7-2 to TRBJ1-1; a weak D match, TRBD1 (6 bases). Trimming pared 1 base from V and 6 bases from J, leaving 15 bases between. CDR1 and CDR2 (germline): SGHTA, FQGNSA. CDR3 size: 15 residues. The CDR3 sequence is CASSLGGGPRAEAFF. As DNA, the CDR3 is TGTGCCAGCAGCTTAGGGGGGGGGCCAAGGGCTGAAGCTTTCTTT.

The chain couples TRBV7-9 to TRBJ1-1, with D unclear. Trimming removed 5 bases at V and 4 bases at J, with 17 bases between. The germline CDR1 and CDR2 sequences are SEHNR and FQNEAQ (reference sequence). The CDR3 runs to 15 residues. CDR3 amino acids: CASSPLVETVTEAFF. In nucleotides, the CDR3 is TGTGCCAGCAGCCCTTTGGTAGAAACTGTCACTGAAGCTTTCTTT.

In its sample, this clone was seen a few times. The chain carries TRBV5-1 and TRBJ2-6, with TRBD1 matching 9 bases. The CDR3 is 19 residues long. Germline CDR1 SGHRS, CDR2 YFSETQ. V shed 4 bases, J shed 2 bases, and the junction held 13 bases outside the gene matches. The CDR3, as DNA: TGCGCCAGCAGCCCCCACCCGACAGGGGGGAGGGCTGGGGCCAACGTCCTGACTTTC. Translated: CASSPHPTGGRAGANVLTF.

V is TRBV7-9 and J is TRBJ2-3; 7 bases fit TRBD1. The CDR3 consists of 15 residues. CDR1 and CDR2 from the germline V gene are SEHNR and FQNEAQ (reference sequence). Germline trimming cut 3 bases from V and 6 bases from J; bases unmatched to any gene: 9. The CDR3 nucleotides read TGTGCCAGCAGCTTGGCTTGGACAGGCAGGGATACGCAGTATTTT. Translated: CASSLAWTGRDTQYF.

The V gene is TRBV20-1, the J gene TRBJ2-5; maybe TRBD2 (5 bases). The CDR3 covers 11 residues. Germline CDR1 DFQATT, CDR2 SNEGSKA (reference sequence). V lost 7 bases, J lost 6 bases, and 12 bases lay in between. Here the CDR3 reads CSGSEGKTQYF. CDR3 sequence (DNA): TGCAGTGGATCCGAGGGAAAGACCCAGTACTTC.

The chain combines TRBV11-2 with TRBJ2-7, with unresolved D. The CDR3 extends over 16 amino acids. The V end lost 2 bases, the J end lost 2 bases, and 16 bases lay between the germline ends. Germline V lookup: CDR1 SGHAT, CDR2 FQNNGV. The CDR3 bases are TGTGCCAGCAGCTTACTTCGGTCAGCGTCCCCCTACGAGCAGTACTTC. It is translated as CASSLLRSASPYEQYF.

This chain links TRBV20-1 with TRBJ2-4; D uncertain. Germline V gene sequence: CDR1 DFQATT, CDR2 SNEGSKA (reference sequence). The CDR3 runs 11 residues. V was trimmed by 6 bases and J by 1 base, leaving 4 bases between them. CDR3 loop: CSAAAKNIQYF. The CDR3 region has the DNA TGCAGTGCCGCGGCCAAAAACATTCAGTACTTC.

The chain recombines TRBV5-1 with TRBJ1-3; D uncertain. The V and J ends lost 3 bases and 3 bases respectively, with 13 bases between them. The CDR3 is made up of 15 amino acids. The germline CDR1 and CDR2 sequences are SGHRS and YFSETQ. CDR3 DNA sequence: TGCGCCAGCAGCTCAGGACTCGAAGGTGGAAACACCATATATTTT. This sequence encodes CASSSGLEGGNTIYF. Complete variable domain (other parts from reference TRBV5-1 and TRBJ1-3): KAGVTQTPRYLIKTRGQQVTLSCSPISGHRSVSWYQQTPGQGLQFLFEYFSETQRNKGNFPGRFSGRQFSNSRSEMNVSTLELGDSALYLCASSSGLEGGNTIYFGEGSWLTVV.

This chain connects TRBV9 to TRBJ2-3, with D possibly matching TRBD2 (7 bases). The CDR3 extends over 15 amino acids. The V end was cut by 2 bases, the J end by 0 bases, with 10 bases between. Germline-derived CDR1 and CDR2 are SGDLS and YYNGEE. The CDR3 sequence is CASSVRGASTDTQYF. CDR3 in DNA: TGTGCCAGCAGCGTTCGGGGGGCGAGCACAGATACGCAGTATTTT. Full variable domain (rest looked up from reference TRBV9 and TRBJ2-3): DSGVTQTPKHLITATGQRVTLRCSPRSGDLSVYWYQQSLDQGLQFLIQYYNGEERAKGNILERFSAQQFPDLHSELNLSSLELGDSALYFCASSVRGASTDTQYFGPGTRLTVL.

The V gene is TRBV5-1, the J gene TRBJ1-4; TRBD1 aligns across 7 bases. The CDR3 has 17 residues. CDR1 and CDR2 (germline): SGHRS, YFSETQ. Trimming at V came to 2 bases and at J to 5 bases, leaving 12 bases not matched to a gene. The CDR3 bases are TGCGCCAGCAGCTTTTCGGGACAGCATTTTAAGAATGAAAAACTGTTTTTT. It translates to CASSFSGQHFKNEKLFF. The variable domain in full, completed from reference TRBV5-1 and TRBJ1-4, reads KAGVTQTPRYLIKTRGQQVTLSCSPISGHRSVSWYQQTPGQGLQFLFEYFSETQRNKGNFPGRFSGRQFSNSRSEMNVSTLELGDSALYLCASSFSGQHFKNEKLFFGSGTQLSVL.

This chain links TRBV3-1 (or the pseudogene TRBV3-2) with TRBJ2-2; no firm D call. Germline assignment: CDR1 LGHDT and CDR2 YNNKEL (reference sequence). The CDR3 extends over 15 amino acids. V was cut by 4 bases and J by 5 bases, with 14 bases left in between. CDR3 in DNA: TGTGCCAGCAGCCCCCCCGCCCAGGTTACCGGGGAGCTGTTTTTT. The encoded protein is CASSPPAQVTGELFF.

The chain uses TRBV6-5 and TRBJ2-6, with TRBD1 identical over 8 bases. Germline V gene data show CDR1 as MNHEY and CDR2 as SVGAGI. The CDR3 has 15 residues. The J segment lost 4 bases and the V segment lost 5 bases, leaving 4 bases of the junction unmatched. CDR3 sequence reads: CASSPRGRGANVLTF. CDR3 DNA: TGTGCCAGCAGTCCCAGGGGGCGCGGGGCCAACGTCCTGACTTTC.

V gene TRBV2 combines with J gene TRBJ1-5; TRBD1 is a possible D gene (6 bases). Per the germline V gene, CDR1 is SNHLY and CDR2 is FYNNEI. The CDR3 contains 15 residues. V lost 1 base, J lost 6 bases, and 13 bases lay in between. The CDR3 is CASSEDRAGSQPQHF. As DNA, the CDR3 is TGTGCCAGCAGTGAAGACAGGGCCGGCAGTCAGCCCCAGCATTTT. Variable domain in full (rest from reference TRBV2 and TRBJ1-5): EPEVTQTPSHQVTQMGQEVILRCVPISNHLYFYWYRQILGQKVEFLVSFYNNEISEKSEIFDDQFSVERPDGSNFTLKIRSTKLEDSAMYFCASSEDRAGSQPQHFGDGTRLSIL.

V gene TRBV6-5 combines with J gene TRBJ2-5, with D perhaps TRBD1 (6 bases). Germline loops: CDR1 MNHEY, CDR2 SVGAGI. The V gene lost 5 bases and the J gene lost 10 bases, with 17 bases spanning the gap. The CDR3 runs 13 residues. CDR3 loop: CASSRDKADSQYF. CDR3 DNA: TGTGCCAGCAGTCGGGACAAGGCCGATAGCCAGTACTTC.

The chain is built from TRBV4-1 and TRBJ2-2; 9 bases map to TRBD1. CDR3 length: 15 residues. Losses at the gene ends were 3 bases for V and 7 bases for J; bases not matched to a gene: 6. Per germline, CDR1 MGHRA and CDR2 YSYEKL. For the CDR3, the DNA is TGCGCCAGCAGCCAGATACAGGGGGCGATCGGGGAGCTGTTTTTT. Translated: CASSQIQGAIGELFF.